These 15 T cell receptor beta chains originate from one sample sequenced in a study of blood T cell repertoires in COVID-19. Sequencing used immunoSEQ multiplex PCR; TCRdb keeps in-frame clones, though not all of them. This table holds roughly 260,000 clones, roughly 86% found once. The material sequenced was peripheral blood. Every receptor here comes from a woman in her 50s with acute or convalescent COVID-19.

The chain combines TRBV27 with TRBJ2-7; no clear D gene. There are 12 residues in the CDR3. CDR1 and CDR2 (germline): MNHEY, SMNVEV (reference sequence). V was trimmed by 6 bases and J by 6 bases, leaving 12 bases between them. The CDR3 loop is CASSFASGEQYF. The CDR3 DNA is TGTGCCAGCAGCTTCGCGTCGGGCGAGCAGTACTTC.

This rearrangement joins TRBV27 to TRBJ2-5; the D gene is possibly TRBD1 (6 bases). Deletions cut 7 bases from V and 1 base from J, with 13 bases between. Germline V gene data show CDR1 as MNHEY and CDR2 as SMNVEV (reference sequence). The length of the CDR3 is 14 residues. The CDR3 nucleotides are TGTGCCAGCAAACCGACAGGCCTCCAAGAGACCCAGTACTTC. Translation gives CASKPTGLQETQYF.

V usage is TRBV18 and J usage is TRBJ1-6; a possible D gene is TRBD1 (6 bases). The CDR3 has 14 amino acids. Germline CDR1 reads KGHSH; CDR2 reads LQKENI. The V gene lost 3 bases and the J gene lost 6 bases, with 9 bases spanning the gap. CDR3 in amino acids: CASSPRGANSPLHF. DNA for the CDR3: TGTGCCAGCTCACCGCGGGGGGCTAATTCACCCCTCCACTTT.

The gene calls are TRBV3-1 (or the pseudogene TRBV3-2) and TRBJ2-1, with a weak D call TRBD2 (5 bases). Trimming stripped 1 base from V and 1 base from J, with 5 bases between. There are 14 residues in the CDR3. CDR1 and CDR2 (germline): LGHDT, YNNKEL (reference sequence). CDR3 in amino acids: CASSQGGSYNEQFF. CDR3 coding DNA: TGTGCCAGCAGCCAAGGCGGGTCCTACAATGAGCAGTTCTTC.

The chain couples TRBV27 to TRBJ1-6, with D maybe TRBD1 (6 bases). The CDR3 consists of 16 residues. The V end lost 7 bases, the J end lost 0 bases, and 13 bases lay between the germline ends. The V gene's germline CDR1 is MNHEY and CDR2 SMNVEV (reference sequence). Written as DNA, the CDR3 is TGTGCCAGCACGCCCGTGGGGGCCTCCTATAATTCACCCCTCCACTTT. As protein: CASTPVGASYNSPLHF.

The chain has TRBV9 and TRBJ2-7; 11 bases are shared with TRBD2. J lost 7 bases, V lost 0 bases, and 18 bases had no gene match. The germline V gene has CDR1 SGDLS and CDR2 YYNGEE. This CDR3 spans 19 amino acids. The CDR3 here is CASSVATSGRTGPPEEQYF. The DNA for the CDR3 is TGTGCCAGCAGCGTAGCAACTAGCGGGAGAACGGGCCCTCCTGAGGAGCAGTACTTC.

A note on this clone: The same CDR3 can be traced to other DNA sequences in this sample. J is TRBJ1-4 and V is TRBV5-1, with 9 positions matching TRBD1. This CDR3 has 14 amino acids. Per germline, CDR1 SGHRS and CDR2 YFSETQ. The ends lost 0 bases at V and 8 bases at J; junction bases unmatched: 2. The CDR3 spells CASSLDRGREKLFF. Written as DNA, the CDR3 is TGCGCCAGCAGCTTGGACAGGGGGCGGGAAAAACTGTTTTTT.

V usage is TRBV19 and J usage is TRBJ1-4; 7 bases are shared with TRBD1. The CDR3 extends over 14 amino acids. Germline lookup yields CDR1 LNHDA and CDR2 SQIVND (reference sequence). V gave up 10 bases and J gave up 8 bases; unmatched junction bases: 13. The CDR3 sequence: CATSRTGVREKLFF. CDR3 nucleotide sequence: TGTGCCACTTCGAGAACAGGGGTTCGGGAAAAACTGTTTTTT. Drawing the rest from reference TRBV19 and TRBJ1-4, the complete variable domain is DGGITQSPKYLFRKEGQNVTLSCEQNLNHDAMYWYRQDPGQGLRLIYYSQIVNDFQKGDIAEGYSVSREKKESFPLTVTSAQKNPTAFYLCATSRTGVREKLFFGSGTQLSVL.

This rearrangement joins TRBV7-2 to TRBJ2-7; 9 bases map to TRBD1. The CDR3 length is 15 residues. CDR1 and CDR2 from the germline V gene are SGHTA and FQGNSA. V shed 7 bases, J shed 6 bases, and the junction held 13 bases outside the gene matches. This chain's CDR3 is CASTRPGQGSGEQYF. The CDR3 nucleotides are TGTGCCAGCACTCGACCGGGACAGGGTTCCGGCGAGCAGTACTTC.

The V and J genes are TRBV4-3 and TRBJ1-1; maybe TRBD1 (5 bases). Trimming left V 1 base short and J 5 bases short, with 11 bases between. This CDR3 is built from 14 residues. Germline CDR1 and CDR2: LGHNA and YSLEER. The CDR3 loop is CASSQGMEGTEAFF. CDR3 in DNA: TGCGCCAGCAGCCAAGGGATGGAGGGGACTGAAGCTTTCTTT.

The chain links TRBV10-3 to TRBJ2-3; 9 positions match TRBD1. This CDR3 is 17 amino acids long. V shed 5 bases, J shed 4 bases, and the junction held 13 bases outside the gene matches. Germline V gene lookup returns CDR1 ENHRY and CDR2 SYGVKD. The CDR3 DNA reads as TGTGCCATCAGTCCACAGGGGGCGGGTGAATCGTCAGATACGCAGTATTTT. Translation gives CAISPQGAGESSDTQYF.

The chain couples TRBV18 to TRBJ2-7; D might be TRBD1 (5 bases). V was shortened by 3 bases and J by 1 base, with 10 bases between the two germline ends. In germline, CDR1 is KGHSH, CDR2 LQKENI. The CDR3 is made up of 14 amino acids. The CDR3 here is CASSPATASYEQYF. CDR3 bases: TGTGCCAGCTCACCCGCGACAGCTTCCTACGAGCAGTACTTC.

The chain uses TRBV18 and TRBJ1-1; no clear D. Germline CDR1 and CDR2: KGHSH and LQKENI. The CDR3 covers 15 residues. Trimming took off 3 bases at V and 4 bases at J, with 15 bases between the two ends. This CDR3 reads CASSPPGGRATEAFF. The CDR3 DNA reads as TGTGCCAGCTCACCCCCGGGAGGGAGGGCCACTGAAGCTTTCTTT.

This chain connects TRBV10-3 to TRBJ2-4; 14 bases map to TRBD2. Trimming at V came to 6 bases and at J to 8 bases, leaving 12 bases not matched to a gene. CDR1 ENHRY and CDR2 SYGVKD come from the germline V gene. The CDR3 consists of 17 residues. CDR3 bases: TGTGCCATCAGCGAAGGGACTAGCGGGAGACTTAGGGACATTCAGTACTTC. It codes for CAISEGTSGRLRDIQYF.

The chain carries TRBV28 and TRBJ1-2; TRBD1 matches 7 bases. The CDR3 covers 14 residues. In germline, CDR1 is MDHEN, CDR2 SYDVKM. V was pared by 5 bases and J by 6 bases, with 9 bases of the junction left unmatched. CDR3 bases: TGTGCCAGCAGTCTACAAGACAGGGTCGATGGCTACACCTTC. Amino acids: CASSLQDRVDGYTF.